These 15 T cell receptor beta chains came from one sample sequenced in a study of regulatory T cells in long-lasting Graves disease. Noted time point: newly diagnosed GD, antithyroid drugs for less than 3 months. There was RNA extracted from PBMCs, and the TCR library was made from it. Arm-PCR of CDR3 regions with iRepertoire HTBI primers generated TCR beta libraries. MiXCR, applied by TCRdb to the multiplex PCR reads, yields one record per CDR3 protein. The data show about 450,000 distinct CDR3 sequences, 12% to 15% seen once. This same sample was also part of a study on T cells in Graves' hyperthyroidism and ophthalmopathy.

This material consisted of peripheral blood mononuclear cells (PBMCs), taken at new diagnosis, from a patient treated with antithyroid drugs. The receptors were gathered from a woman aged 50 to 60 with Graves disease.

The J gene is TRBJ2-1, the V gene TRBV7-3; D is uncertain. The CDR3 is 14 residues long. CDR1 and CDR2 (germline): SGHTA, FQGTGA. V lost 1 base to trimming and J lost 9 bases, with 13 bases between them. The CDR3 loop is CASSLSRTVGEQFF. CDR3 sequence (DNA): TGTGCCAGCAGCTTAAGCCGGACGGTGGGTGAGCAGTTCTTC.

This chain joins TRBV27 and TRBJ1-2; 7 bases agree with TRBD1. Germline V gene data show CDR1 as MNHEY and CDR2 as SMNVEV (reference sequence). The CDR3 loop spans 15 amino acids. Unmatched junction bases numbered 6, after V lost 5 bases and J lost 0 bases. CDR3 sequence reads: CASSQTGIPNYGYTF. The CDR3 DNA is TGTGCCAGCAGTCAGACAGGGATCCCTAACTATGGCTACACCTTC.

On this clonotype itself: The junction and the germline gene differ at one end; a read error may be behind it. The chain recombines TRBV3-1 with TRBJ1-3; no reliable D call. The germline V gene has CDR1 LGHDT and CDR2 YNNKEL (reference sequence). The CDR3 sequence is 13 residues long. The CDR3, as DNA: TGTGCCAGCAGCCAAGGGGAAAGAAACACCACATATTTT. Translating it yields CASSQGERNTTYF.

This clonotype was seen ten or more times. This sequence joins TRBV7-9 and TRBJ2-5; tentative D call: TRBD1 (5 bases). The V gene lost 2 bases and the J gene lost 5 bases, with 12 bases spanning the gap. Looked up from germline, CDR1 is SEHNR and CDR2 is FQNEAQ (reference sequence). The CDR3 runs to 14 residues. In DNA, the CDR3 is TGTGCCAGCAGCTTACTGTCAGGGTACGAGACCCAGTACTTC. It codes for CASSLLSGYETQYF.

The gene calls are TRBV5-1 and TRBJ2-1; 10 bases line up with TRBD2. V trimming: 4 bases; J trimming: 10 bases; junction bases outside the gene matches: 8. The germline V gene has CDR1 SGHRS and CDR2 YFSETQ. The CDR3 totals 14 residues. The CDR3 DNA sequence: TGCGCCAGCAGCATAGCGGGAGGCAGCGGCGAGCAGTTCTTC. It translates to CASSIAGGSGEQFF.

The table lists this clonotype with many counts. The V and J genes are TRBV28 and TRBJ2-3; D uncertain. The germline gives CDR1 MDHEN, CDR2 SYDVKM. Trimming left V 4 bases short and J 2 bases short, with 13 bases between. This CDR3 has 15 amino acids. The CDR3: CASSSVPGDTDTQYF. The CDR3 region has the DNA TGTGCCAGCAGTTCCGTTCCCGGCGACACAGATACGCAGTATTTT.

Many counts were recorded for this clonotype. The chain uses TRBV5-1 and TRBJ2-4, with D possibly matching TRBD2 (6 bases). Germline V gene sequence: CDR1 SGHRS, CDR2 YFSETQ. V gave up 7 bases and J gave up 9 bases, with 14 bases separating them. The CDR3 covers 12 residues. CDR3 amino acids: CASEDTGGIQYF. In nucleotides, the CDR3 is TGCGCCAGCGAAGACACCGGGGGCATTCAGTACTTC.

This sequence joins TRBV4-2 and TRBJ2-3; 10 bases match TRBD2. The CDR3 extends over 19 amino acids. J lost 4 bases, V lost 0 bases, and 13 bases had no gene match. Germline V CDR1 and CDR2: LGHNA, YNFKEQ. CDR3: CASSQEATSGTRAADTQYF. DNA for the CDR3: TGTGCCAGCAGCCAAGAAGCCACTAGCGGGACCAGGGCCGCAGATACGCAGTATTTT.

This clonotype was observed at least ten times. In DNA form, the CDR3 reads TGTGCCTGGAACCAACTAGCGTATGAGCAGTTCTTC. It specifies CAWNQLAYEQFF. J is TRBJ2-1 and V is TRBV30; 7 bases match TRBD2. The germline V gene encodes CDR1 GTSNPN and CDR2 SVGIG (reference sequence). The ends lost 4 bases at V and 8 bases at J; junction bases unmatched: 5. The CDR3 totals 12 residues.

CDR3 sequence: CASFSAAEELFF. In DNA form, the CDR3 reads TGTGCCAGCTTTTCAGCTGCGGAGGAGCTGTTTTTT. This chain connects TRBV6-2 or TRBV6-3 to TRBJ2-2; D unresolved. CDR3 size: 12 residues. Germline V gene data show CDR1 as MNHEY and CDR2 as SVGEGT. Deletions cut 8 bases from V and 10 bases from J, with 14 bases between.

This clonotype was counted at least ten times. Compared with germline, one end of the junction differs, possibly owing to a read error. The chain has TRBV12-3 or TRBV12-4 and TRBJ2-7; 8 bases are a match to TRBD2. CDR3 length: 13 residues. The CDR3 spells CASSLIVGGGPNF. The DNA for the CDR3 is TGTGCCAGCAGTTTAATTGTAGGCGGGGGGCCCAACTTC.

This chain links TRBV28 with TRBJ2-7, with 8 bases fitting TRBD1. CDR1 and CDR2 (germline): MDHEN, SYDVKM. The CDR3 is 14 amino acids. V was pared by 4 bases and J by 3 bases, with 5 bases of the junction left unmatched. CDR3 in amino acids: CASSSLDRGYEQYF. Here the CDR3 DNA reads TGTGCCAGCAGTTCGCTAGACAGGGGCTACGAGCAGTACTTC. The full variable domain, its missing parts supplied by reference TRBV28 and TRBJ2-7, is DVKVTQSSRYLVKRTGEKVFLECVQDMDHENMFWYRQDPGLGLRLIYFSYDVKMKEKGDIPEGYSVSREKKERFSLILESASTNQTSMYLCASSSLDRGYEQYFGPGTRLTVT.

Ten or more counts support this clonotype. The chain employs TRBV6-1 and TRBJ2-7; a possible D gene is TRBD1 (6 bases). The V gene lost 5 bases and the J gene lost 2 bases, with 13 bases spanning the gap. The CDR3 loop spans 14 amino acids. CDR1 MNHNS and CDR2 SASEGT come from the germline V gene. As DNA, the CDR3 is TGTGCCAGCAGTATAGGAGGACAGACCTACGAGCAGTACTTC. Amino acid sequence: CASSIGGQTYEQYF.

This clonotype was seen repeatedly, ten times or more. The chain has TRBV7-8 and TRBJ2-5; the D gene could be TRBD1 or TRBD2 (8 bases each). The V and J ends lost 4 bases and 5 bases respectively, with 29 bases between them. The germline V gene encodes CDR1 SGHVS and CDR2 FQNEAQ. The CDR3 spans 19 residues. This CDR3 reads CASSSGQGETAGDWETQYF. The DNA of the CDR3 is TGTGCCAGCAGCTCCGGACAGGGCGAAACAGCGGGAGACTGGGAGACCCAGTACTTC.

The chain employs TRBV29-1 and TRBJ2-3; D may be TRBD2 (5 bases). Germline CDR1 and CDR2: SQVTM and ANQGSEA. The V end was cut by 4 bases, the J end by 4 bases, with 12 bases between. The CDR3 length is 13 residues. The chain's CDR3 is CSVVLGSADTQYF. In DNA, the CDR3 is TGCAGCGTTGTACTAGGTTCAGCAGATACGCAGTATTTT.